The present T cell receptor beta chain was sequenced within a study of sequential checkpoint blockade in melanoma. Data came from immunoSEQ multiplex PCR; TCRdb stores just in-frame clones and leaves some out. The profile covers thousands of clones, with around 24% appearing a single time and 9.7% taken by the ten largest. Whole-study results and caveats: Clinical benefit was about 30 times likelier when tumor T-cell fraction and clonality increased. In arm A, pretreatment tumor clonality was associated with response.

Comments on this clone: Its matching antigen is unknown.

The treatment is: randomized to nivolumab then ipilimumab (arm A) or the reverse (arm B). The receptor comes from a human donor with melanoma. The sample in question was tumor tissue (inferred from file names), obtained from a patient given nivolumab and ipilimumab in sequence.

DNA of the CDR3: TGTGCCAGCAGTGAGGGCAGTGGGAACACTGAAGCTTTCTTT. Translating gives CASSEGSGNTEAFF. The chain joins TRBV11-3 to TRBJ1-1, with D unclear. The CDR3 loop spans 14 amino acids. The ends were cut back, 6 bases at V and 1 base at J, with 12 bases in the middle. Germline assignment: CDR1 SGHNT and CDR2 YENEEA. The full variable domain, rest sourced from reference TRBV11-3 and TRBJ1-1, is EAGVVQSPRYKIIEKKQPVAFWCNPISGHNTLYWYLQNLGQGPELLIRYENEEAVDDSQLPKDRFSAERLKGVDSTLKIQPAELGDSAVYLCASSEGSGNTEAFFGQGTRLTVV.